This T cell receptor beta chain was identified in a study of cytomegalovirus exposure and HLA in healthy donors. Across the study: About 179 million T cells yielded over 90 million unique TCR beta sequences in earlier analysis.

All the people who gave samples were healthy bone marrow donors. The V and J ends lost 6 bases and 8 bases, in that order; junction bases with no gene match: 13. Germline loops: CDR1 MNHEY, CDR2 SVGAGI. The CDR3 is made up of 15 amino acids. Study results and caveats: Upon later analysis, TCR association rates were observed to vary by HLA locus, being highest for DRB1 and lowest for HLA-C.

A remark on this clone: Its antigen is as yet unknown.

Amplification used 60 Vbeta primers and 13 Jbeta primers. Here immunoSEQ multiplex PCR was the method, and the copy in TCRdb shows in-frame clones only, minus some. Found here are approximately 90,000 clones, around 77% of them singletons; the top ten hold roughly 3%. The sequenced sample was PBMCs. This chain connects TRBV6-5 to TRBJ2-3, with TRBD2 matching over 8 bases. This clonotype was obtained from a man between 35 and 55 years old in good health and CMV-seronegative. The CDR3 reads CASRPGLAPLGTQYF. The CDR3 DNA reads TGTGCCAGCAGACCAGGACTAGCTCCGCTTGGTACGCAGTATTTT.